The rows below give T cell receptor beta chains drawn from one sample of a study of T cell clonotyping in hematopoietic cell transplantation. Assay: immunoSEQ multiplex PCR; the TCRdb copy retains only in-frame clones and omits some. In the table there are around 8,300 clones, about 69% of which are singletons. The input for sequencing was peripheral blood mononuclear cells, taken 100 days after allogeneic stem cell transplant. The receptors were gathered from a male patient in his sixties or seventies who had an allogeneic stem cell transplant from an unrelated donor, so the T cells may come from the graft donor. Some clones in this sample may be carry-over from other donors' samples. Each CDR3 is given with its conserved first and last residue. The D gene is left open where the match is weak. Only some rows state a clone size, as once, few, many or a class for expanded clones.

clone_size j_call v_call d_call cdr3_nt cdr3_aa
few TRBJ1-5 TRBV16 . TGTGCCAGCAGCCAAAATTGGGGGTCTGATCAGCCCCAGCATTTT CASSQNWGSDQPQHF
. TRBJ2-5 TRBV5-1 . TGCGCCAGCAGCCCCCCGGGGTTAGAGACCCAGTACTTC CASSPPGLETQYF
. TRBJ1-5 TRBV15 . TGTGCCACCAGCAGAGGTAGATCAGGGAATCAGCCCCAGCATTTT CATSRGRSGNQPQHF
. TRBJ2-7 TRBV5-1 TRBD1 TGCGCCAGCAGCGTTGGACAGGCCGCCTACGAGCAGTACTTC CASSVGQAAYEQYF
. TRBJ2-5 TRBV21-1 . TGTGCCAGCAGCACCGTGGCCGATGGACTGGAACAAGAGACCCAGTACTTC CASSTVADGLEQETQYF
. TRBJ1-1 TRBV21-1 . TGTGCCAGCAGCAAGGGTCTGAACACTGAAGCTTTCTTT CASSKGLNTEAFF
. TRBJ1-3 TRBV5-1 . TGCGCCAGCAGCCCCCGGGAAGGGGGAAACACCATATATTTT CASSPREGGNTIYF
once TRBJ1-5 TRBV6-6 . TGTGCCAGCACGGGGCCAGAGGTCAATCAGCCCCAGCATTTT CASTGPEVNQPQHF
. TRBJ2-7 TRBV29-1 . TGCAGCGTTGGGCAAAAGACCGGAGGCGAGCAGTACTTC CSVGQKTGGEQYF
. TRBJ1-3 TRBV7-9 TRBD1 TGTGCCAGCAGCTCTTCCGACAGGGGTGACACCATATATTTT CASSSSDRGDTIYF
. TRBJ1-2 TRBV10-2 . TGCGCCAGCAGGTCGGTTCAGGGCTCCTATGGCTACACCTTC CASRSVQGSYGYTF
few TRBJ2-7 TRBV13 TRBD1 TGTGCCAGCAGCTCCCGACAGGGGACCCACGAGCAGTACTTC CASSSRQGTHEQYF
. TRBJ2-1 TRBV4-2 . TGTGCCAGCAGTTCCGACAATGAGCAGTTCTTC CASSSDNEQFF
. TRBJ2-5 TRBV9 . TGTGCCAGCAGCGTAGAGGGCGGTAACTTACAGACCCAGTACTTC CASSVEGGNLQTQYF
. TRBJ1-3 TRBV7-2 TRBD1 TGTGCCAGCAGCTTAAGGGGACAGGGGGTCTCTGGAAACACCATATATTTT CASSLRGQGVSGNTIYF
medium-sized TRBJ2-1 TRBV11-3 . TGTGCCAGCAGCACATCCGGGACCCCCGACCCTGATGAGCAGTTCTTC CASSTSGTPDPDEQFF
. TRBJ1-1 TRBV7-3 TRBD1 TGTGCCAGCAGCGCCAGACAGGGATCATTGGTTAGCGCTGAAGCTTTCTTT CASSARQGSLVSAEAFF
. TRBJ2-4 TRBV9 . TGTGCCAGCAGCCCAGCGGAAGCCAAAAACATTCAGTACTTC CASSPAEAKNIQYF
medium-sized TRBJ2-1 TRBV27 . TGTGCCAGCAGTTCGGGACCACGGGTCAATGAGCAGTTCTTC CASSSGPRVNEQFF
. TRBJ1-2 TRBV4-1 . TGCGCCAGCACTGGGACGGCAGACGTCGATTGGGGCTACACCTTC CASTGTADVDWGYTF
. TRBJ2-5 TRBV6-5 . TGTGCCAGCAGTTCCTCTAGCGTGGAGACCCAGTACTTC CASSSSSVETQYF
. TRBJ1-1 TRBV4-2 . TGTGCCAGCAGCCAAGGGAGGGGAGCCGCCACTGAAGCTTTCTTT CASSQGRGAATEAFF
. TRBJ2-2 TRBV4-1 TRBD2 TGCGCCAGCAGTTCCGGACTAGCGGGAGGGACCGGGGAGCTGTTTTTT CASSSGLAGGTGELFF